The next 25 T cell receptor beta chains were all read from a single sample in a study of neurological immune-mediated disorders. TCRdb passed the 5' RACE reads through MiXCR, listing each CDR3 protein once. The data show approximately 80,000 distinct CDR3 sequences, around 6% seen once. As for time point: longitudinal time-point 2. Sequencing used PBMCs. The receptors stem from a woman aged 60 to 75 with multiple sclerosis.

Concerning this clonotype: No DNA is shown, since the ends of the CDR3 on it are uncertain; the CDR3 is the one TCRdb lists. The chain uses TRBV5-1 and TRBJ1-3; the table's D gene call, TRBD1, was not cross checked with the DNA. CDR1 SGHRS and CDR2 YFSETQ come from the germline V gene. The CDR3 sequence runs 20 residues, both termini included. Here the CDR3 reads CASSFYICSAGTNSGNTIYF.

This clonotype was counted ten times or more. The CDR3 loop is CASSPTSSGNTIYF. The CDR3, as DNA: TGTGCCAGCAGCCCCACAAGCTCTGGAAACACCATATATTTT. The V and J genes are TRBV7-2 and TRBJ1-3, with D hard to call. The CDR3 contains 14 residues. The germline V and J ends were trimmed by 5 bases and 0 bases, with 8 bases remaining between them. In germline, CDR1 is SGHTA, CDR2 FQGNSA.

This clonotype has more than one count but fewer than ten. CDR3 nucleotide sequence: TGTGCCAGCAGCTTAGGCAGGGGGGGCTCCTACAATGAGCAGTTCTTC. Translating it yields CASSLGRGGSYNEQFF. The rearrangement uses TRBV11-2 and TRBJ2-1; possibly TRBD1 or TRBD2 for D (7 bases each). The CDR3 is 16 residues long. CDR1 is SGHAT and CDR2 is FQNNGV in the germline V gene. The V end was cut by 1 base, the J end by 0 bases, with 10 bases between.

This clonotype was counted at least ten times. This chain's CDR3 is CASSYSRGNQPQHF. DNA of the CDR3: TGTGCCAGCAGTTACTCACGAGGGAACCAGCCCCAGCATTTT. The V gene is TRBV6-6, the J gene TRBJ1-5; no clear D. From germline, CDR1 is MNHNY and CDR2 SVGAGI (reference sequence). The CDR3 contains 14 residues. V was pared by 0 bases and J by 7 bases, with 10 bases between.

At least ten counts were recorded for this clonotype. The chain combines TRBV7-8 with TRBJ2-7; D remains unclear. V lost 4 bases and J 3 bases, leaving 10 bases between the germline ends. The CDR3 is made up of 13 amino acids. Germline-derived CDR1 and CDR2 are SGHVS and FQNEAQ. In DNA form, the CDR3 reads TGTGCCAGCAGCTCTATGACTGGCTACGAGCAGTACTTC. It codes for CASSSMTGYEQYF.

CDR3 DNA sequence: TGTGCCAGCAGTTTAGTTTTGACAGGCGAAGCTTTCTTT. Residues: CASSLVLTGEAFF. The gene calls are TRBV12-3 or TRBV12-4 and TRBJ1-1; possibly TRBD1 for D (6 bases). CDR3 length: 13 amino acids. V shed 1 base and J shed 8 bases, with 11 bases lying between them.

In this sample, this clonotype turned up many times. This chain's CDR3 is CASSLGQINMNTEAFF. The CDR3 nucleotides read TGTGCCAGCAGCTTAGGACAGATAAACATGAACACTGAAGCTTTCTTT. The chain is built from TRBV7-9 and TRBJ1-1; possibly TRBD1 for D (5 bases). CDR3 length equals 16 residues. V was pared by 1 base and J by 0 bases, with 12 bases between. Looked up from germline, CDR1 is SEHNR and CDR2 is FQNEAQ (reference sequence).

This chain connects TRBV7-2 to TRBJ1-2; unclear D gene. V gave up 5 bases and J gave up 12 bases, with 4 bases separating them. The CDR3 has 8 amino acids. CDR1 and CDR2 (germline): SGHTA, FQGNSA. The DNA for the CDR3 is TGTGCCAGCAGCCGTAACACCTTC. This translates into CASSRNTF.

This clonotype has ten or more counts. V usage is TRBV5-6 and J usage is TRBJ2-1, with D unclear. Trimming stripped 1 base from V and 0 bases from J, with 5 bases between. This CDR3 has 14 residues. From germline, CDR1 is SGHDT and CDR2 YYEEEE. The CDR3 nucleotides are TGTGCCAGCAGCTTGCCTAGCTCCTACAATGAGCAGTTCTTC. Translated: CASSLPSSYNEQFF. Combining the CDR3 with reference TRBV5-6 and TRBJ2-1 gives the whole variable domain DAGVTQSPTHLIKTRGQQVTLRCSPKSGHDTVSWYQQALGQGPQFIFQYYEEEERQRGNFPDRFSGHQFPNYSSELNVNALLLGDSALYLCASSLPSSYNEQFFGPGTRLTVL.

This clonotype was recorded many times. The genes are TRBV29-1 and TRBJ1-3, with no clear D. V was clipped by 4 bases and J by 0 bases, with 13 bases between them. In germline, CDR1 is SQVTM, CDR2 ANQGSEA. The CDR3 length is 15 residues. As DNA, the CDR3 is TGCAGCGTTGTCCTCGCAGCTATCTCTGGAAACACCATATATTTT. Translating gives CSVVLAAISGNTIYF.

This clonotype was picked up many times. The chain employs TRBV29-1 and TRBJ2-3; perhaps TRBD1 as D (5 bases). The CDR3 totals 16 residues. Germline CDR1 is SQVTM and CDR2 is ANQGSEA. Deletions cut 1 base from V and 3 bases from J, with 17 bases between. CDR3 protein: CSVEGVLGARTDTQYF. The DNA for the CDR3 is TGCAGCGTTGAAGGGGTCCTAGGGGCACGGACAGATACGCAGTATTTT.

This clonotype was seen only a few times. V usage is TRBV20-1 and J usage is TRBJ2-7, with 12 bases aligning to TRBD2. Germline V lookup: CDR1 DFQATT, CDR2 SNEGSKA (reference sequence). The CDR3 is 15 amino acids. V was pared by 0 bases and J by 5 bases, with 5 bases of the junction left unmatched. CDR3 protein: CSARDPLAGGNEQYF. The CDR3 coding sequence is TGCAGTGCTAGAGATCCCCTAGCGGGGGGGAACGAGCAGTACTTC.

In this sample, this clonotype turned up many times. The rearrangement links TRBV9 to TRBJ2-1; D assignment may be TRBD1 or TRBD2 (7 bases each). CDR3 length equals 15 residues. The V gene's germline CDR1 is SGDLS and CDR2 YYNGEE. The V gene lost 4 bases and the J gene lost 3 bases, with 14 bases spanning the gap. This CDR3 is CASSPSGGGYNEQFF. The CDR3 DNA is TGTGCCAGCAGCCCTTCAGGGGGGGGCTACAATGAGCAGTTCTTC.

There are many counts of this clonotype. The V call is TRBV7-9, the J call TRBJ2-1; no reliable D call. Trimming removed 2 bases at V and 9 bases at J, with 8 bases between. The CDR3 runs to 12 residues. The germline gives CDR1 SEHNR, CDR2 FQNEAQ (reference sequence). For the CDR3, the DNA is TGTGCCAGCAGCTTATCGGATGGTGAGCAGTTCTTC. This gives the protein CASSLSDGEQFF.

Many counts were recorded for this clonotype. The chain recombines TRBV29-1 with TRBJ1-2; 10 nucleotides align to TRBD1. J lost 7 bases, V lost 6 bases, and 5 bases had no gene match. The CDR3 covers 12 residues. Germline V gene sequence: CDR1 SQVTM, CDR2 ANQGSEA. The chain's CDR3 is CSVADRGLGYTF. CDR3 DNA sequence: TGCAGCGTCGCCGACAGGGGGCTTGGCTACACCTTC.

This clonotype was recorded many times. The chain couples TRBV27 to TRBJ2-7, with 7 bases that match TRBD1. J was trimmed by 0 bases and V by 3 bases; bases with no gene match: 8. CDR1 is MNHEY and CDR2 is SMNVEV in the germline V gene (reference sequence). The CDR3 is 16 amino acids. The CDR3 is CASSFQGGSHSYEQYF. CDR3 DNA sequence: TGTGCCAGCAGTTTCCAAGGGGGCTCCCACTCCTACGAGCAGTACTTC.

This clonotype was recorded many times. The gene calls are TRBV20-1 and TRBJ2-2, with TRBD2 matching 12 bases. The germline V gene has CDR1 DFQATT and CDR2 SNEGSKA (reference sequence). This CDR3 spans 15 amino acids. V shed 5 bases, J shed 8 bases, and the junction held 9 bases outside the gene matches. The CDR3 DNA sequence: TGCAGTGCTCCCGCTAGCGGGGGGGCCAATGGGGAGCTGTTTTTT. It specifies CSAPASGGANGELFF.

This clonotype was recorded at least ten times. The chain combines TRBV4-1 with TRBJ1-1, with unresolved D. Germline V gene sequence: CDR1 MGHRA, CDR2 YSYEKL. The CDR3 contains 13 residues. The ends were cut back, 6 bases at V and 1 base at J, with 9 bases in the middle. CDR3 nucleotide sequence: TGCGCCAGCAGGTCCACTAGGAACACTGAAGCTTTCTTT. Translation: CASRSTRNTEAFF.

This clonotype was counted at least ten times. The V gene is TRBV20-1, the J gene TRBJ2-7; 10 positions match TRBD1. Germline V lookup: CDR1 DFQATT, CDR2 SNEGSKA (reference sequence). The trim removed 3 bases at V and 4 bases at J, leaving 3 bases unmatched. The CDR3 spans 13 residues. CDR3 in DNA: TGCAGTGCTAGGAGACAGGGGGCATACGAGCAGTACTTC. Translation: CSARRQGAYEQYF.

The table lists this clonotype with many counts. The rearrangement joins TRBV29-1 to TRBJ2-7; maybe TRBD2 (5 bases). Trimming shortened V by 4 bases and J by 2 bases, and 9 bases separated the two germline ends. This CDR3 has 12 amino acids. Germline loops: CDR1 SQVTM, CDR2 ANQGSEA. CDR3 loop: CSVADGTYEQYF. In DNA, the CDR3 is TGCAGCGTTGCGGACGGGACCTACGAGCAGTACTTC.

This clonotype came up many times. The chain employs TRBV28 and TRBJ1-6, with 7 bases matching TRBD1. CDR3 size: 15 residues. The V gene end was trimmed by 7 bases and the J gene end by 8 bases; junction bases not matched to a gene: 11. Germline values: CDR1 MDHEN, CDR2 SYDVKM. In DNA form, the CDR3 reads TGTGCCAGCACAATTAGGACAGGAGATTATTCACCCCTCCACTTT. Its protein is CASTIRTGDYSPLHF.

At least ten counts were recorded for this clonotype. The gene calls are TRBV6-5 and TRBJ1-1; D is perhaps TRBD1 (5 bases). V was shortened by 4 bases and J by 1 base, with 13 bases between the two germline ends. The CDR3 has 15 amino acids. From germline, CDR1 is MNHEY and CDR2 SVGAGI. CDR3 bases: TGTGCCAGCAGTTGGGGGATCCAAGGGAACACTGAAGCTTTCTTT. Translating gives CASSWGIQGNTEAFF.

This clonotype was detected a few times. This chain joins TRBV29-1 and TRBJ2-5; 8 bases are a match to TRBD2. The CDR3 is made up of 13 amino acids. Germline CDR1 SQVTM, CDR2 ANQGSEA. V shed 6 bases, J shed 5 bases, and the junction held 8 bases outside the gene matches. CDR3 in DNA: TGCAGCGTCCAAATCGGGGGGGCCGAGACCCAGTACTTC. It is translated as CSVQIGGAETQYF.

In this sample, this clonotype turned up many times. The V and J genes are TRBV20-1 and TRBJ2-3, with 7 bases lining up with TRBD1. Germline CDR1 and CDR2: DFQATT and SNEGSKA (reference sequence). The CDR3 extends over 15 amino acids. The V and J ends lost 5 bases and 0 bases, in that order; junction bases with no gene match: 8. CDR3 sequence reads: CSAGRQGISTDTQYF. CDR3 DNA: TGCAGTGCTGGACGACAGGGAATTAGCACAGATACGCAGTATTTT.

This clonotype was detected many times. This sequence joins TRBV15 and TRBJ1-2; D may be TRBD1 (5 bases). The V gene lost 1 base and the J gene lost 12 bases, with 15 bases spanning the gap. The V gene's germline CDR1 is LNHNV and CDR2 YYDKDF (reference sequence). The CDR3 has 13 amino acids. CDR3 sequence: CATSRGGSGLDTF. The CDR3 DNA follows: TGTGCCACCAGCAGAGGGGGGAGTGGTTTGGACACCTTC.